This TCR beta chain was sequenced in a study of spatial heterogeneity in lung cancer. Across the whole study: Alpha-chain detections were consistently fewer than beta-chain detections among the sequences.

This clonotype was observed a few times. TCRdb itself ran the 5' RACE reads through MiXCR, one entry per CDR3 protein. Found here are around 40,000 distinct CDR3 sequences, around 5.5% of them singletons; the top ten hold roughly 10%. The time point denotes: sample taken at primary tumor resection. Whole RNA obtained from tumor, nontumor lung or frozen PBMC underwent sequencing without sorting. 72 TRACERx patients with early, untreated non-small cell lung cancer donated samples. The V end lost 1 base, the J end lost 7 bases, and 12 bases lay between the germline ends. The CDR3 is 13 residues long. Germline CDR1 SGHNT, CDR2 YYREEE (reference sequence).

This TCR derives from a male donor with early-stage non-small cell lung cancer. The sample in question was PBMCs, obtained at surgery. This sequence joins TRBV5-4 and TRBJ2-7, with D perhaps TRBD2 (6 bases). The CDR3 spells CASSLTGGGEQYF. CDR3 coding DNA: TGTGCCAGCAGCTTGACCGGGGGAGGAGAGCAGTACTTC.